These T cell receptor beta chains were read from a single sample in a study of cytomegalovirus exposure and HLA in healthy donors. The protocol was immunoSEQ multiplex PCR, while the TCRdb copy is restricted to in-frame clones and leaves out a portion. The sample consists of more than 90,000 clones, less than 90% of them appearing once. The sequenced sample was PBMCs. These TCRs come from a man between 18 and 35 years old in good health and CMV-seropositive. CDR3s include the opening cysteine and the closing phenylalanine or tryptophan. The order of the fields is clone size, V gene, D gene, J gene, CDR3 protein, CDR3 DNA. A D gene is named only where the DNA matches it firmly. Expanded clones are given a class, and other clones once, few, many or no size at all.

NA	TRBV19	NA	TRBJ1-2	CASGTPNTDYGYTF	TGTGCCAGTGGGACACCGAACACCGACTATGGCTACACCTTC
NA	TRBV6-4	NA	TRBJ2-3	CASSGSSSGDSTDTQYF	TGTGCCAGCAGTGGCTCTAGCAGCGGAGACAGCACAGATACGCAGTATTTT
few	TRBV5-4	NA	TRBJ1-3	CASSSTGIYSGNTIYF	TGTGCCAGCAGCAGTACCGGGATCTACTCTGGAAACACCATATATTTT
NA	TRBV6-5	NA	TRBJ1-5	CASSIAGNSQPQHF	TGTGCCAGCAGTATTGCGGGAAATAGTCAGCCCCAGCATTTT
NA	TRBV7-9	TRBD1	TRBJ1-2	CASSRQGANYGYTF	TGTGCCAGCAGCCGACAGGGGGCTAACTATGGCTACACCTTC
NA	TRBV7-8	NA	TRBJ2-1	CASSQNGGSSYNEQFF	TGTGCCAGCAGCCAAAATGGGGGGAGCTCCTACAATGAGCAGTTCTTC
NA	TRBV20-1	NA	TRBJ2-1	CSAREDSEQFF	TGCAGTGCTAGAGAGGACAGCGAGCAGTTCTTC
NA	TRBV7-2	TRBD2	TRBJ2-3	CASSPSGGASDTQYF	TGTGCCAGCAGCCCTAGCGGGGGGGCCTCAGATACGCAGTATTTT
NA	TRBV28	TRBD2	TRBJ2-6	CASSSLGRAGANVLTF	TGTGCCAGCAGCTCCCTCGGGAGGGCTGGGGCCAACGTCCTGACTTTC
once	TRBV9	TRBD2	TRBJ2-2	CASSPRTSGVLGDTGELFF	TGTGCCAGCAGCCCCAGGACTAGCGGGGTTCTAGGGGACACCGGGGAGCTGTTTTTT
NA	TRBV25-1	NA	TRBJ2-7	CASSEYGGNEQYF	TGTGCCAGCAGTGAATACGGAGGTAACGAGCAGTACTTC